This T cell receptor beta chain originates from a study of somatic reversion in DOCK8 deficiency (dated by TCRdb to about 2020). Notes on the research overall: T cell receptor beta repertoires were compared among DOCK8-deficient patients, DOCK8-revertant patients and healthy volunteers. DOCK8-deficient patients in the study had been reported previously. The study examined how somatic reversion of pathogenic DOCK8 variants changes lymphocyte differentiation and function in DOCK8 deficiency. Study-level results and caveats: Whether whole blood or PBMCs served as the source material for each individual sample was not specified in the methods.

Genomic DNA for TCR repertoire analysis was isolated either from whole blood samples or from PBMCs. Samples were taken from a few DOCK8-revertant patients, and some of those patients were sampled at multiple time points. By sample share, this clonotype is medium-sized (0.01 to 0.1%). Its target antigen remains unknown. No base-level quality is on record; no much larger clone is a single base apart. The CDR3 starts with the cysteine, ends with the phenylalanine, and has 17 residues. Only the CDR3 part of the read is kept: 51 bases, read in frame from the first base. CDR1 and CDR2, per the germline V gene, are SGHRS and YFSETQ. The V and J ends are trimmed by 2 bases and 4 bases, leaving 19 bases between them. The library was prepared using multiplex PCR. Using EuroClonality-NGS primers, the TRB libraries were generated through a one-step amplicon PCR run on approximately 100 ng genomic DNA. Sequencing of the TRB amplicons was carried out on Illumina MiSeq instruments using 2 x 250 bp version 2 chemistry. The paper's data handling went like this. IMGT/HighV-QUEST was used for primary TRB sequence analysis and V(D)J annotation. Repertoire diversity and composition were evaluated with VDJtools after nonfunctional clones were removed and downsampling was applied for comparisons between samples. Using fastp at Q25 and MiXCR, TCRdb reprocessed the public reads and kept productive beta chains. All rows with the same CDR3 protein become a single entry with the most common DNA and genes. The V and J calls shown here were made by TCRdb, not taken from the authors' results. Within this sample are 500 or so distinct CDR3 sequences, with around 21% of them counted one time only. Around 61% of the sample belongs to the ten largest clones.

The TCR comes from a human donor with DOCK8 deficiency. The V and J segments used are TRBV5-1 and TRBJ2-1; a weak D assignment points to TRBD2 (5 bases agree). The sample taken for sequencing was peripheral blood. What the cell subset or site label conveys for this sample: DOCK8-deficient patient with somatic reversion. The CDR3 reads CASSFGESGVTYNEQFF. The DNA sequence is as follows: TGCGCCAGCAGCTTCGGAGAAAGCGGAGTGACATACAATGAGCAGTTCTTC.